Shown below are 22 T cell receptor beta chains from a single sample sequenced in a study of CD8 T cells in Susac syndrome. RNA amounts of about 0.5 to 1 ug underwent reverse transcription with random hexamers. TCRdb called the immunoSEQ multiplex PCR reads again in MiXCR, with one record for every CDR3 protein. The sample lists approximately 100,000 distinct CDR3 sequences, about 96% occurring once. Sequences were obtained from CD4+ T cells from PBMCs. These receptors all stem from a human donor in good health.

This clonotype was seen a single time. The V and J genes are TRBV20-1 and TRBJ2-7; 12 positions match TRBD2. The length of the CDR3 is 18 residues. After removal of 6 bases from V and 3 bases from J, the junction contained 18 bases not matched to a gene. Germline loops: CDR1 DFQATT, CDR2 SNEGSKA (reference sequence). The CDR3 loop reads CSAPTPVGLAGGGYEQYF. The CDR3 coding sequence is TGCAGTGCCCCAACCCCAGTCGGGCTAGCGGGAGGGGGCTACGAGCAGTACTTC.

V and J are TRBV12-3 or TRBV12-4 and TRBJ1-1; D is undetermined. V shed 5 bases and J shed 11 bases, with 12 bases lying between them. The CDR3 totals 11 residues. The CDR3 DNA reads as TGTGCCAGCAGTCCCCCACTCCGTGCTTTCTTT. It encodes CASSPPLRAFF.

This chain connects TRBV28 to TRBJ2-3; D call uncertain. This CDR3 comprises 11 residues. V was cut by 3 bases and J by 6 bases, with 4 bases left in between. Germline V gene data show CDR1 as MDHEN and CDR2 as SYDVKM. The CDR3 DNA reads as TGTGCCAGCAGTTTTCTCGATACGCAGTATTTT. Encoded protein: CASSFLDTQYF.

This clonotype was observed once. The rearrangement links TRBV29-1 to TRBJ2-3; possibly TRBD2 for D (6 bases). V was clipped by 6 bases and J by 6 bases, with 16 bases between them. This CDR3 region has 13 residues. CDR1 and CDR2 from the germline V gene are SQVTM and ANQGSEA. As DNA, the CDR3 is TGCAGCGTCGGAGGGACCACCGGGGATACGCAGTATTTT. Its protein is CSVGGTTGDTQYF.

V usage is TRBV4-1 and J usage is TRBJ2-5, with D uncertain. Germline CDR1 reads MGHRA; CDR2 reads YSYEKL. Trimming pared 1 base from V and 5 bases from J, leaving 8 bases between. The CDR3 sequence is 13 residues long. This chain's CDR3 is CASSQALYETQYF. For the CDR3, the DNA is TGCGCCAGCAGCCAAGCACTGTACGAGACCCAGTACTTC.

The chain carries TRBV23-1 and TRBJ1-2; no clear D. TRBV23-1 is an ORF; its function is uncertain. This CDR3 is built from 12 residues. Trimming left V 0 bases short and J 5 bases short, with 4 bases between. The CDR3 DNA follows: TGCGCCAGCAGTCAATCGGAATATGGCTACACCTTC. This codes for CASSQSEYGYTF.

The chain is built from TRBV27 and TRBJ1-5; D is uncertain. V shed 4 bases and J shed 0 bases, with 7 bases lying between them. CDR3 length: 14 amino acids. Germline V gives CDR1 MNHEY, CDR2 SMNVEV (reference sequence). Written as DNA, the CDR3 is TGTGCCAGCAGTTCGTGGTATAGCAATCAGCCCCAGCATTTT. Translation gives CASSSWYSNQPQHF.

The chain joins TRBV29-1 to TRBJ2-3; 7 bases map to TRBD2. The V and J ends lost 8 bases and 1 base, in that order; junction bases with no gene match: 6. The CDR3 is 13 amino acids. Looked up from germline, CDR1 is SQVTM and CDR2 is ANQGSEA. In nucleotides, the CDR3 is TGCAGCCACGATGGGGGGGGCACAGATACGCAGTATTTT. Translation gives CSHDGGGTDTQYF.

The chain links TRBV6-5 to TRBJ2-1; a weak D match, TRBD1 (5 bases). The germline CDR1 and CDR2 sequences are MNHEY and SVGAGI. V was clipped by 5 bases and J by 2 bases, with 10 bases between them. This CDR3 is built from 14 residues. CDR3 bases: TGTGCCAGCAGTCTCGGACAAACCTACAATGAGCAGTTCTTC. Its protein product is CASSLGQTYNEQFF.

The chain has TRBV7-9 and TRBJ1-2; no firm D call. V was shortened by 1 base and J by 2 bases, with 11 bases between the two germline ends. The CDR3 sequence is 15 residues long. Germline CDR1 and CDR2: SEHNR and FQNEAQ (reference sequence). The CDR3 is CASSLEASANYGYTF. CDR3 DNA: TGTGCCAGCAGCTTAGAGGCCAGTGCCAACTATGGCTACACCTTC. The entire variable domain, with the rest obtained from reference TRBV7-9 and TRBJ1-2, is as follows: DTGVSQNPRHKITKRGQNVTFRCDPISEHNRLYWYRQTLGQGPEFLTYFQNEAQLEKSRLLSDRFSAERPKGSFSTLEIQRTEQGDSAMYLCASSLEASANYGYTFGSGTRLTVV.

The rearrangement links TRBV6-5 to TRBJ2-2; TRBD2 matches at 9 bases. Per the germline V gene, CDR1 is MNHEY and CDR2 is SVGAGI. V trimming: 4 bases; J trimming: 5 bases; junction bases outside the gene matches: 2. CDR3 length equals 14 residues. The CDR3, as DNA: TGTGCCAGCAGTTTTAGCGGGGGAACCGGGGAGCTGTTTTTT. Protein sequence: CASSFSGGTGELFF.

This chain links TRBV28 with TRBJ2-7, with TRBD1 matching over 8 bases. The CDR3 contains 14 residues. J gave up 6 bases and V 5 bases, and 9 bases lay outside the gene matches. CDR1 and CDR2 (germline): MDHEN, SYDVKM. Here the CDR3 reads CASSDRGGGFEQYF. The CDR3 bases are TGTGCCAGCAGTGACAGGGGAGGCGGATTCGAGCAGTACTTC.

The rearrangement joins TRBV11-2 to TRBJ2-3, with D uncertain. The V end lost 2 bases, the J end lost 0 bases, and 15 bases lay between the germline ends. The CDR3 loop spans 17 amino acids. Germline V lookup: CDR1 SGHAT, CDR2 FQNNGV. This chain's CDR3 is CASSLMFTRTSTDTQYF. In DNA form, the CDR3 reads TGTGCCAGCAGCTTAATGTTCACGAGAACTAGCACAGATACGCAGTATTTT. The whole variable domain, filled in from reference TRBV11-2 and TRBJ2-3, reads EAGVAQSPRYKIIEKRQSVAFWCNPISGHATLYWYQQILGQGPKLLIQFQNNGVVDDSQLPKDRFSAERLKGVDSTLKIQPAKLEDSAVYLCASSLMFTRTSTDTQYFGPGTRLTVL.

This chain uses TRBV6-1 with TRBJ2-7; TRBD2 aligns across 9 bases. The CDR3 has 15 residues. Germline loops: CDR1 MNHNS, CDR2 SASEGT. Losses at the gene ends were 4 bases for V and 4 bases for J; bases not matched to a gene: 8. CDR3 sequence: CASSVAGSGSYEQYF. The CDR3, as DNA: TGTGCCAGCAGTGTAGCGGGTAGCGGGAGTTACGAGCAGTACTTC.

The gene calls are TRBV30 and TRBJ1-2; no reliable D call. Germline V gene lookup returns CDR1 GTSNPN and CDR2 SVGIG (reference sequence). This CDR3 contains 13 residues. Trimming cost V 4 bases and J 3 bases, with 12 bases left between them. The CDR3 sequence is CAWIWQEDYGYTF. Here the CDR3 DNA reads TGTGCCTGGATTTGGCAGGAGGACTATGGCTACACCTTC. Looking up the rest from reference TRBV30 and TRBJ1-2 gives the full variable domain: SQTIHQWPATLVQPVGSPLSLECTVEGTSNPNLYWYRQAAGRGLQLLFYSVGIGQISSEVPQNLSASRPQDRQFILSSKKLLLSDSGFYLCAWIWQEDYGYTFGSGTRLTVV.

The chain combines TRBV3-1 with TRBJ2-7, with 13 nucleotides matching TRBD2. Trimming at V came to 4 bases and at J to 0 bases, leaving 6 bases not matched to a gene. The CDR3 contains 17 residues. Germline V gene data show CDR1 as LGHDT and CDR2 as YNNKEL (reference sequence). CDR3: CASSREGLAGSSYEQYF. The CDR3 DNA reads TGTGCCAGCAGCCGGGAGGGACTAGCGGGGAGCTCCTACGAGCAGTACTTC.

This chain connects TRBV28 to TRBJ1-1; TRBD1 aligns across 8 bases. This CDR3 contains 15 residues. J lost 1 base, V lost 5 bases, and 6 bases had no gene match. Germline lookup yields CDR1 MDHEN and CDR2 SYDVKM. The CDR3 DNA reads TGTGCCAGCAGTGCGACAGGGGCGGGGAACACTGAAGCTTTCTTT. The encoded protein is CASSATGAGNTEAFF.

The chain is built from TRBV6-2 or TRBV6-3 and TRBJ2-5; D not certain. V was pared by 7 bases and J by 2 bases, with 23 bases between. Germline-derived CDR1 and CDR2 are MNHEY and SVGEGT. CDR3 length equals 17 residues. The CDR3: CASIQPNAIFRQETQYF. As DNA, the CDR3 is TGTGCCAGCATTCAACCTAATGCCATATTTAGACAAGAGACCCAGTACTTC.

The chain joins TRBV29-1 to TRBJ2-3; possibly TRBD1 or TRBD2 for D (5 bases each). The V gene lost 3 bases and the J gene lost 1 base, with 8 bases spanning the gap. In germline, CDR1 is SQVTM, CDR2 ANQGSEA. The CDR3 length is 13 residues. The CDR3 protein is CSVERGGTDTQYF. The CDR3 nucleotides are TGCAGCGTTGAGAGGGGCGGCACAGATACGCAGTATTTT.

V gene TRBV5-6 combines with J gene TRBJ2-2, with D maybe TRBD1 (6 bases). This CDR3 comprises 17 residues. The ends were cut back, 0 bases at V and 0 bases at J, with 12 bases in the middle. The germline V gene encodes CDR1 SGHDT and CDR2 YYEEEE. Written as DNA, the CDR3 is TGTGCCAGCAGCTTGGAGCCCTACAGGGCGAACACCGGGGAGCTGTTTTTT. Amino acid sequence: CASSLEPYRANTGELFF.

This chain links TRBV2 with TRBJ1-5; no clear D gene. The CDR3 runs 13 residues. The V end was cut by 8 bases, the J end by 0 bases, with 8 bases between. Germline values: CDR1 SNHLY, CDR2 FYNNEI. The CDR3 coding sequence is TGTGCCAGCTGTCGGAATAGCAATCAGCCCCAGCATTTT. Its protein is CASCRNSNQPQHF.

In its sample, this clonotype was seen once. V usage is TRBV9 and J usage is TRBJ2-3, with D possibly being TRBD2 (6 bases). CDR1 and CDR2 from the germline V gene are SGDLS and YYNGEE. V shed 2 bases and J shed 0 bases, with 13 bases lying between them. This CDR3 has 16 amino acids. Here the CDR3 DNA reads TGTGCCAGCAGCGTTAGCGGCAGCACTAGCACAGATACGCAGTATTTT. It encodes CASSVSGSTSTDTQYF.